A single count supports the clone carrying this T cell receptor beta chain. Its cognate antigen is unknown. The missing conserved phenylalanine or tryptophan at the end of this CDR3 makes a read error likely. The DNA is omitted, as the CDR3 cannot be located on it reliably, and the CDR3 follows TCRdb's listing. The CDR3 totals 14 residues, both ends included. Germline CDR1 reads SGHAT; CDR2 reads FQNNGV. Three rounds of nested PCR, following a modified ARM-PCR protocol, produced the TCRbeta library. One entry per CDR3 protein, called by TCRdb with MiXCR from the multiplex PCR reads. The data show approximately 86,000 distinct CDR3 sequences, roughly two thirds seen once. RNA was extracted from bulk tissue without any cell sorting. The source of the sample is a study of tumor and adjacent non-tumor tissue in lung cancer. Study as a whole: Patients comprised about a dozen adenocarcinoma, 2 squamous cell carcinoma and 1 small cell lung cancer.

Study results and caveats: Tumor TCR diversity, when higher, was linked to shorter survival.

The rearrangement uses TRBV11-2 and TRBJ2-3. The receptor was derived from a woman aged 40 to 55 with non-small cell lung cancer. Sequencing was carried out using lung tumor tissue. CDR3 sequence reads: CASSRTGTESTQYL.